Below, 16 T cell receptor beta chains from the same sample are listed, as sequenced in a study of blood T cell repertoires in COVID-19. The table came from immunoSEQ multiplex PCR; TCRdb's copy has only in-frame clones and leaves some out. The sample records some 220,000 clones, around 81% being singletons. Input material: peripheral blood. These receptors were collected from a woman aged 25-40 years who had recovered from COVID-19.

The chain couples TRBV28 to TRBJ2-7; tentatively, D is TRBD2 (6 bases). From germline, CDR1 is MDHEN and CDR2 SYDVKM. Trimming took 7 bases from V and 6 from J, leaving 16 bases between them. This CDR3 is built from 13 residues. The CDR3 loop is CASNGGEKGEQYF. In nucleotides, the CDR3 is TGTGCCAGCAACGGAGGGGAAAAAGGCGAGCAGTACTTC.

This clone was detected only once. The chain combines TRBV6-1 with TRBJ1-4; D is uncertain. V lost 2 bases and J 2 bases, leaving 21 bases between the germline ends. The V gene's germline CDR1 is MNHNS and CDR2 SASEGT. This CDR3 region has 19 residues. The CDR3 sequence is CASSEKTEGGALTNEKLFF. The CDR3 DNA follows: TGTGCCAGCAGTGAAAAGACGGAGGGAGGAGCCCTCACTAATGAAAAACTGTTTTTT.

The chain employs TRBV11-2 and TRBJ1-6; no clear D. Germline V gives CDR1 SGHAT, CDR2 FQNNGV. The CDR3 loop spans 15 amino acids. V lost 3 bases to trimming and J lost 0 bases, with 6 bases between them. In DNA form, the CDR3 reads TGTGCCAGCAGCTTTGAGGGCTCCTATAATTCACCCCTCCACTTT. Its protein is CASSFEGSYNSPLHF.

The chain is built from TRBV27 and TRBJ2-5; D call uncertain. CDR3 size: 11 residues. Between the trimmed V and J ends, which lost 5 bases and 5 bases, there was a span of 6 bases. CDR1 and CDR2 from the germline V gene are MNHEY and SMNVEV (reference sequence). CDR3 sequence (DNA): TGTGCCAGCAGTATCGGGGAGACCCAGTACTTC. It is translated as CASSIGETQYF.

J is TRBJ2-7 and V is TRBV28; D perhaps matches TRBD1 (6 bases). The germline CDR1 and CDR2 sequences are MDHEN and SYDVKM. The V and J ends lost 4 bases and 8 bases respectively, with 27 bases between them. This CDR3 comprises 17 residues. The CDR3 DNA follows: TGTGCCAGCAGTTCCACAGGGATTAGCTACTTAATGTTTAAGCAGTACTTC. Translating gives CASSSTGISYLMFKQYF.

This chain links TRBV7-2 with TRBJ2-2; TRBD2 aligns across 7 bases. Germline V gene sequence: CDR1 SGHTA, CDR2 FQGNSA. With 5 bases clipped from V and 4 bases from J, the junction kept 13 bases outside the gene matches. The CDR3 sequence is 17 residues long. The DNA of the CDR3 is TGTGCCAGCAGCAAGACGCAGGCACTAGCGTTCACCGGGGAGCTGTTTTTT. It specifies CASSKTQALAFTGELFF.

V and J are TRBV10-1 and TRBJ2-7; TRBD1 is a possible D gene (6 bases). CDR1 is WNHNN, CDR2 SYGVQD, per germline (reference sequence). The CDR3 sequence is 13 residues long. Trimming shortened V by 2 bases and J by 4 bases, and 9 bases separated the two germline ends. CDR3 DNA sequence: TGCGCCAGCAGTGAGGCAGGGGCATACGAGCAGTACTTC. Translated, it gives CASSEAGAYEQYF.

V usage is TRBV5-4 and J usage is TRBJ2-7; a possible D gene is TRBD2 (5 bases). The length of the CDR3 is 14 residues. Germline V gives CDR1 SGHNT, CDR2 YYREEE (reference sequence). V lost 4 bases, J lost 2 bases, and 13 bases lay in between. The CDR3 is CASSLGGQTYEQYF. Written as DNA, the CDR3 is TGTGCCAGCAGCCTAGGCGGGCAGACCTACGAGCAGTACTTC.

This clone was picked up a small number of times. The genes are TRBV24-1 and TRBJ2-3; TRBD1 matches 8 bases. Germline CDR1 KGHDR, CDR2 SFDVKD. The CDR3 totals 17 residues. J was trimmed by 3 bases and V by 4 bases; bases with no gene match: 11. The CDR3, as DNA: TGTGCCACCAGTGAAGGGAGGACAGGGAAGGGAACAGATACGCAGTATTTT. This sequence encodes CATSEGRTGKGTDTQYF.

This clone occurred once. The rearrangement links TRBV7-3 to TRBJ2-1; maybe TRBD2 (6 bases). Germline CDR1 SGHTA, CDR2 FQGTGA. Trimming took 4 bases from V and 2 from J, leaving 12 bases between them. The CDR3 consists of 15 residues. In nucleotides, the CDR3 is TGTGCCAGCAGCTCTCGGCGGGAAGCCTACAATGAGCAGTTCTTC. Translated, it gives CASSSRREAYNEQFF.

This sequence joins TRBV7-3 and TRBJ2-3; possibly TRBD2 for D (6 bases). The V gene lost 4 bases and the J gene lost 2 bases, with 7 bases spanning the gap. Germline CDR1 and CDR2: SGHTA and FQGTGA. The CDR3 loop spans 13 amino acids. The CDR3, as DNA: TGTGCCAGCAGCTGGGAGGCCACAGATACGCAGTATTTT. Translating gives CASSWEATDTQYF.

The V gene is TRBV5-1, the J gene TRBJ1-6, with 9 positions matching TRBD1. Germline loops: CDR1 SGHRS, CDR2 YFSETQ. J lost 6 bases, V lost 4 bases, and 8 bases had no gene match. The length of the CDR3 is 16 residues. The CDR3 DNA is TGCGCCAGCAGCCAAGAAGGGACAGGGTTTAATTCACCCCTCCACTTT. Translating gives CASSQEGTGFNSPLHF.

Remarks on this clone: Other DNA sequences in this specimen translate into the identical CDR3. The genes are TRBV19 and TRBJ2-7; 7 positions agree with TRBD1. After removal of 6 bases from V and 2 bases from J, the junction contained 7 bases not matched to a gene. Germline values: CDR1 LNHDA, CDR2 SQIVND (reference sequence). CDR3 length equals 14 residues. The CDR3 sequence: CASSVGQGAYEQYF. As DNA, the CDR3 is TGTGCCAGTAGCGTCGGGCAGGGGGCCTACGAGCAGTACTTC.

This clone was found once. V usage is TRBV6-5 and J usage is TRBJ1-1, with a possible D match to TRBD1 (5 bases). CDR1 MNHEY and CDR2 SVGAGI come from the germline V gene. CDR3 length: 15 amino acids. The germline V and J ends were trimmed by 4 bases and 1 base, with 13 bases remaining between them. CDR3: CASSSLGEGNTEAFF. In DNA form, the CDR3 reads TGTGCCAGCAGTTCCCTGGGGGAGGGGAACACTGAAGCTTTCTTT.

The chain employs TRBV5-1 and TRBJ2-1, with 10 nucleotides matching TRBD2. Germline CDR1 reads SGHRS; CDR2 reads YFSETQ. Losses at the gene ends were 4 bases for V and 7 bases for J; bases not matched to a gene: 8. The CDR3 spans 15 residues. This CDR3 is CASSPSGSLSNEQFF. The CDR3 DNA follows: TGCGCCAGCAGCCCTAGCGGGAGTCTATCAAATGAGCAGTTCTTC.

This clone occurred once. The chain carries TRBV3-1 (or the pseudogene TRBV3-2) and TRBJ1-1; D unclear. V was shortened by 6 bases and J by 4 bases, with 15 bases between the two germline ends. The CDR3 length is 14 residues. Germline values: CDR1 LGHDT, CDR2 YNNKEL (reference sequence). The CDR3 spells CASSKREPSTEAFF. CDR3 coding DNA: TGTGCCAGCAGTAAAAGGGAGCCGAGCACTGAAGCTTTCTTT.